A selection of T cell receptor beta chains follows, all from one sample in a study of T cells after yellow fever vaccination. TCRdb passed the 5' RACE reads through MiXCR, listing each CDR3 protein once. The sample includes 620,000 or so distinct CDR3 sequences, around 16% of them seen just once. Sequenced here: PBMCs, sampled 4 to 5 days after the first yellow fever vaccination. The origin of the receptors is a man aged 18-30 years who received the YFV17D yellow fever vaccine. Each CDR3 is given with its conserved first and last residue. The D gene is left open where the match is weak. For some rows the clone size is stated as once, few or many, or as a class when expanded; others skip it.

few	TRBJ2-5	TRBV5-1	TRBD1	CASSLEGARGLETQYF	TGCGCCAGCAGCTTGGAGGGGGCTCGTGGATTAGAGACCCAGTACTTC
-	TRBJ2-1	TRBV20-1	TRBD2	CSARWAGDYNEQFF	TGCAGTGCTAGATGGGCGGGGGACTACAATGAGCAGTTCTTC
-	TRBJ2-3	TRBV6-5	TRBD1	CASSYGTGVADTQYF	TGTGCCAGCAGTTATGGGACAGGGGTGGCAGATACGCAGTATTTT
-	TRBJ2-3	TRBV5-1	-	CASSLNGLLTDTQYF	TGCGCCAGCAGCTTGAATGGACTTCTCACAGATACGCAGTATTTT
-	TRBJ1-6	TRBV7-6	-	CASSLATDSPLHF	TGTGCCAGCAGCTTAGCTACGGATTCACCCCTCCACTTT
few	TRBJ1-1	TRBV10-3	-	CAISHQNAEAFF	TGTGCCATCAGTCACCAAAACGCCGAAGCTTTCTTT
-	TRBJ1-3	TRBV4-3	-	CASSQEVPGIGNTIYF	TGCGCCAGCAGCCAAGAGGTCCCGGGGATAGGAAACACCATATATTTT
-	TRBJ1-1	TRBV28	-	CASRSSFATEAFF	TGTGCCAGCAGATCATCGTTTGCCACTGAAGCTTTCTTT
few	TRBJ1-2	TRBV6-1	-	CASSRNRDNYGYTF	TGTGCCAGCAGTAGGAACAGGGATAACTATGGCTACACCTTC
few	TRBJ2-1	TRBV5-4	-	CASSLATGMSQSGHNEQFF	TGTGCCAGCAGCTTGGCCACGGGTATGAGTCAATCGGGACACAATGAGCAGTTCTTC
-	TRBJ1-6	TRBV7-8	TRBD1	CASSTFGQGNSPLHF	TGTGCCAGCAGCACGTTCGGACAGGGGAATTCACCCCTCCACTTT
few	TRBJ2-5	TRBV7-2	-	CASSLGNSQETQYF	TGTGCCAGCAGCTTAGGGAACTCACAAGAGACCCAGTACTTC
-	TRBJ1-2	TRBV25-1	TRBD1	CASSDRTGGDEGYTF	TGTGCCAGCAGCGATCGGACAGGGGGAGATGAAGGCTACACCTTC
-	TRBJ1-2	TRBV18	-	CASSPPGTVTYGYTF	TGTGCCAGCTCACCACCGGGGACGGTAACCTATGGCTACACCTTC
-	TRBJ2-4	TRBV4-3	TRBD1	CASSPEDREWNTQYF	TGCGCCAGCAGCCCCGAAGACAGGGAATGGAACACTCAGTACTTC
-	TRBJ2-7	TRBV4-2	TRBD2	CASSRYFGSGGASVEQYF	TGTGCCAGCAGCCGGTACTTCGGCAGCGGGGGGGCTTCAGTCGAGCAGTACTTC
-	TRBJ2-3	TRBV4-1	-	CASSQDRGNTQYF	TGCGCCAGCAGCCAAGATCGTGGAAATACGCAGTATTTT
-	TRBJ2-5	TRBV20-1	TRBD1	CSAARGREETQYF	TGCAGTGCGGCCAGGGGGCGCGAAGAGACCCAGTACTTC
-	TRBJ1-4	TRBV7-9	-	CASSLVAGGSEKLFF	TGTGCCAGCAGCTTAGTGGCGGGGGGAAGTGAAAAACTGTTTTTT
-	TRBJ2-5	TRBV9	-	CASSQKRETQYF	TGTGCCAGCAGTCAAAAGCGAGAGACCCAGTACTTC
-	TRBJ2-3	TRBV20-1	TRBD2	CSARDLTGLATADTQYF	TGCAGTGCTAGAGATCTCACGGGACTAGCGACGGCGGATACGCAGTATTTT
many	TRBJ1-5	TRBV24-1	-	CATSVGGADSAQHF	TGTGCCACCAGTGTCGGGGGGGCGGATTCAGCCCAGCATTTT
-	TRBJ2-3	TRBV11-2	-	CASSSPWGLTDTQYF	TGTGCCAGCAGCTCCCCTTGGGGCCTCACAGATACGCAGTATTTT
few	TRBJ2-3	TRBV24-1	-	CATSDSGTDTQYF	TGTGCCACCAGTGATAGCGGCACAGATACGCAGTATTTT
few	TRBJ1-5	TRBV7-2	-	CASSLGTGQGNQPQHF	TGTGCCAGCAGCTTAGGCACGGGGCAGGGCAATCAGCCCCAGCATTTT
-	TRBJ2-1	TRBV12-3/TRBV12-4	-	CASSPRASSLTYNEQFF	TGTGCCAGCAGTCCCAGGGCGTCTAGTCTTACCTACAATGAGCAGTTCTTC
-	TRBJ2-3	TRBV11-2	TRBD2	CASPGTSGGYSTDTQYF	TGTGCCAGTCCCGGGACTAGCGGGGGATATAGCACAGATACGCAGTATTTT
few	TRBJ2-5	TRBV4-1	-	CASSQDYETQYF	TGCGCCAGCAGCCAAGATTATGAGACCCAGTACTTC
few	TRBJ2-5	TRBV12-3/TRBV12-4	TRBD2	CASRPGGSRETQYF	TGTGCCAGCAGGCCGGGGGGGTCCCGAGAGACCCAGTACTTC
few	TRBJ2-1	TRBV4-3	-	CARGGGNEQFF	TGCGCCAGGGGAGGGGGCAATGAGCAGTTCTTC
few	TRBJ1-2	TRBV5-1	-	CASSHVPVSEYGYTF	TGCGCCAGCAGCCACGTTCCAGTCTCGGAATATGGCTACACCTTC
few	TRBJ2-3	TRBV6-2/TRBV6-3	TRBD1	CASRMTGTDTQYF	TGTGCCAGCAGAATGACAGGGACCGATACGCAGTATTTT
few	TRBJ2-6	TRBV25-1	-	CASGNRVSGANVLTF	TGTGCCAGCGGAAACAGGGTTTCTGGGGCCAACGTCCTGACTTTC
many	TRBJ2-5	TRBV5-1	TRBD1	CASSLETGRETQYF	TGCGCCAGCAGCTTGGAGACAGGGCGAGAGACCCAGTACTTC
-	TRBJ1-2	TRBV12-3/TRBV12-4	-	CASSLYRVYGYTF	TGTGCCAGCAGTTTATACAGGGTCTATGGCTACACCTTC
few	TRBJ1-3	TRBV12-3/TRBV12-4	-	CASSLDRANTIYF	TGTGCCAGCAGTTTAGACAGAGCAAACACCATATATTTT
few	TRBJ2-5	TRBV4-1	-	CASSQGVGQETQYF	TGCGCCAGCAGCCAAGGGGTGGGGCAAGAGACCCAGTACTTC
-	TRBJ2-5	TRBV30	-	CAWSVLETQYF	TGTGCCTGGAGTGTCCTAGAGACCCAGTACTTC
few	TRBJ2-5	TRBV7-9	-	CASRGGLVTQYF	TGTGCCAGCAGGGGGGGCCTCGTGACCCAGTACTTC
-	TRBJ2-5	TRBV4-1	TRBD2	CASSRGRVETQYF	TGCGCCAGCAGCCGGGGGAGGGTGGAGACCCAGTACTTC
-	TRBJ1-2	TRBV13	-	CASSSTGMAYGYTF	TGTGCCAGCAGTTCAACAGGGATGGCCTATGGCTACACCTTC
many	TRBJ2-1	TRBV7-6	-	CASSLLAHYNEQFF	TGTGCCAGCAGCTTACTAGCACATTACAATGAGCAGTTCTTC
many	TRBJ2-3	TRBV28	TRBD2	CASSPGGKGITDTQYF	TGTGCCAGCAGCCCCGGGGGGAAAGGGATCACAGATACGCAGTATTTT
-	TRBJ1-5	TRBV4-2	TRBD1	CASSQGQGFSNQPQHF	TGTGCCAGCAGCCAAGGACAGGGGTTCAGCAATCAGCCCCAGCATTTT
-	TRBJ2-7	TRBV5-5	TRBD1	CASRPYTGGLYEQYF	TGTGCCAGCAGACCGTACACAGGGGGCTTGTACGAGCAGTACTTC
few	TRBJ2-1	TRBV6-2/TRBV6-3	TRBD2	CASSYDRGVYNEQFF	TGTGCCAGCAGTTACGACCGGGGGGTTTACAATGAGCAGTTCTTC
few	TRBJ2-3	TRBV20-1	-	CSAPFMDTQYF	TGCAGTGCTCCCTTCATGGATACGCAGTATTTT
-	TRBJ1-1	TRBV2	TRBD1	CASSESGQGTEAFF	TGTGCCAGCAGCGAAAGCGGACAGGGGACTGAAGCTTTCTTT
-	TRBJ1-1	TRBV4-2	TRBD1	CASSQARNRDSTEAFF	TGTGCCAGCAGCCAAGCACGGAACCGGGACAGCACTGAAGCTTTCTTT
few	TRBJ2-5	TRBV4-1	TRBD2	CASRRYGGRQETQYF	TGCGCCAGCAGAAGATACGGGGGGAGGCAAGAGACCCAGTACTTC
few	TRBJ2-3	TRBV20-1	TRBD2	CSVPPGGGTDTQYF	TGCAGTGTGCCCCCGGGGGGAGGGACAGATACGCAGTATTTT
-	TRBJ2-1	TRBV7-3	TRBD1	CASSPLQGWAEQFF	TGTGCCAGCAGCCCCCTACAGGGGTGGGCTGAGCAGTTCTTC
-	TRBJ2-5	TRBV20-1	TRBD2	CSAQWGTSGGTAGTQYF	TGCAGTGCCCAGTGGGGGACTAGCGGGGGGACGGCAGGGACCCAGTACTTC